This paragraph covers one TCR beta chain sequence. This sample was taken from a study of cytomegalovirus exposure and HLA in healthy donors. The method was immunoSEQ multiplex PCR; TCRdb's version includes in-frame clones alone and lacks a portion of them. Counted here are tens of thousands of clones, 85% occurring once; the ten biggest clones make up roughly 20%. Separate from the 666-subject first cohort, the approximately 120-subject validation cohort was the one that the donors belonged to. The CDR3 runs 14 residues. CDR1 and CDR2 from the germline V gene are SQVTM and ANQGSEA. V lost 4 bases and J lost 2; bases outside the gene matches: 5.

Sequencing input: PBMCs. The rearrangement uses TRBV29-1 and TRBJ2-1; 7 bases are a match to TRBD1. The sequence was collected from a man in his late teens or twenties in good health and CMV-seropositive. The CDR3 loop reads CSVGSGGPYNEQFF. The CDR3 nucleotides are TGCAGCGTTGGCTCAGGGGGTCCCTACAATGAGCAGTTCTTC.